The 23 T cell receptor beta chains presented below share a single source sample, sequenced in a study of blood T cell repertoires in COVID-19. Some clones are missing from TCRdb's copy, which holds only in-frame ones; the method was immunoSEQ multiplex PCR. This table has 70,000 to 95,000 clones, 80% appearing once. Sequencing was done on a sample of peripheral blood. Receptors originate from a woman in her 40s with active or convalescent COVID-19.

This chain joins TRBV6-2 or TRBV6-3 and TRBJ2-1; perhaps TRBD2 as D (7 bases). The CDR3 spans 15 residues. In germline, CDR1 is MNHEY, CDR2 SVGEGT. The V and J ends lost 2 bases and 6 bases respectively, with 14 bases between them. Here the CDR3 reads CASSYLGGGRNEQFF. The CDR3 DNA reads TGTGCCAGCAGTTACCTGGGGGGGGGCCGCAATGAGCAGTTCTTC.

The chain is built from TRBV28 and TRBJ1-4; TRBD1 might be the D (5 bases). Germline assignment: CDR1 MDHEN and CDR2 SYDVKM. The V end lost 7 bases, the J end lost 4 bases, and 19 bases lay between the germline ends. This CDR3 contains 16 residues. CDR3 residues: CASTQWGGKVNEKLFF. The CDR3, as DNA: TGTGCCAGCACCCAGTGGGGCGGCAAGGTTAATGAAAAACTGTTTTTT. Full variable domain (remainder filled in from reference TRBV28 and TRBJ1-4): DVKVTQSSRYLVKRTGEKVFLECVQDMDHENMFWYRQDPGLGLRLIYFSYDVKMKEKGDIPEGYSVSREKKERFSLILESASTNQTSMYLCASTQWGGKVNEKLFFGSGTQLSVL.

The sample holds one count of this clone. The chain recombines TRBV9 with TRBJ2-7, with a tentative D call TRBD1 (6 bases). Trimming shortened V by 0 bases and J by 4 bases, and 14 bases separated the two germline ends. Germline CDR1 is SGDLS and CDR2 is YYNGEE. The CDR3 sequence is 15 residues long. The CDR3 nucleotides read TGTGCCAGCAGCGTAGCTTCGCAGGGGATTTACGAGCAGTACTTC. Translating gives CASSVASQGIYEQYF.

This clone was detected only once. V usage is TRBV10-3 and J usage is TRBJ2-1; 7 positions agree with TRBD2. With V trimmed by 4 bases and J by 4 bases, 10 bases remained unmatched. CDR1 ENHRY and CDR2 SYGVKD come from the germline V gene. The CDR3 runs 16 residues. CDR3 amino acids: CAISGNLAEGYNEQFF. In DNA, the CDR3 is TGTGCCATCAGTGGTAATCTAGCGGAGGGGTACAATGAGCAGTTCTTC.

This clone was found once. The chain is built from TRBV3-1 (or the pseudogene TRBV3-2) and TRBJ2-2; 11 bases are shared with TRBD1. The germline gives CDR1 LGHDT, CDR2 YNNKEL (reference sequence). The CDR3 is 18 amino acids. J lost 7 bases, V lost 3 bases, and 13 bases had no gene match. The CDR3 bases are TGTGCCAGCAGCCATCCCCTCCGGGACAGGGGGTTTGTCGGGGAGCTGTTTTTT. This sequence encodes CASSHPLRDRGFVGELFF.

This clone was seen only once. This chain joins TRBV7-8 and TRBJ1-4, with D unclear. The V end was cut by 4 bases, the J end by 8 bases, with 11 bases between. The CDR3 loop spans 13 amino acids. CDR1 SGHVS and CDR2 FQNEAQ come from the germline V gene. CDR3 sequence: CASSSGLGEKLFF. The DNA of the CDR3 is TGTGCCAGCAGCTCGGGATTAGGGGAAAAACTGTTTTTT.

This sequence joins TRBV9 and TRBJ2-2; D possibly corresponds to TRBD2 (5 bases). The length of the CDR3 is 16 residues. Germline CDR1 SGDLS, CDR2 YYNGEE. The V end lost 5 bases, the J end lost 4 bases, and 18 bases lay between the germline ends. The CDR3 sequence is CASSRVRVGSTGELFF. Written as DNA, the CDR3 is TGTGCCAGCAGTAGAGTGCGGGTTGGTTCCACCGGGGAGCTGTTTTTT.

This sequence joins TRBV4-2 and TRBJ2-3; 9 nucleotides agree with TRBD1. The CDR3 consists of 14 residues. Germline CDR1 and CDR2: LGHNA and YNFKEQ. V lost 3 bases and J lost 6; bases outside the gene matches: 4. CDR3 amino acids: CASSQTGGIDTQYF. CDR3 nucleotides: TGTGCCAGCAGCCAGACAGGGGGTATTGATACGCAGTATTTT.

The chain uses TRBV11-3 and TRBJ1-4; D is ambiguous. The V and J ends lost 2 bases and 7 bases respectively, with 26 bases between them. Per the germline V gene, CDR1 is SGHNT and CDR2 is YENEEA. CDR3 length: 19 residues. This chain's CDR3 is CASSLLPAGRKNPGEKLFF. In DNA, the CDR3 is TGTGCCAGCAGCTTACTTCCAGCCGGGAGGAAAAATCCTGGTGAAAAACTGTTTTTT. The full variable domain, its missing parts supplied by reference TRBV11-3 and TRBJ1-4, is EAGVVQSPRYKIIEKKQPVAFWCNPISGHNTLYWYLQNLGQGPELLIRYENEEAVDDSQLPKDRFSAERLKGVDSTLKIQPAELGDSAVYLCASSLLPAGRKNPGEKLFFGSGTQLSVL.

This clone was observed once. This chain connects TRBV27 to TRBJ2-1; 7 bases match TRBD2. The J segment lost 0 bases and the V segment lost 5 bases, leaving 7 bases of the junction unmatched. This CDR3 region has 16 residues. Germline assignment: CDR1 MNHEY and CDR2 SMNVEV (reference sequence). This CDR3 is CASSRARGDSYNEQFF. CDR3 in DNA: TGTGCCAGCAGTCGAGCACGGGGGGACTCCTACAATGAGCAGTTCTTC.

V usage is TRBV28 and J usage is TRBJ2-3; D is perhaps TRBD2 (6 bases). This CDR3 has 16 residues. V dropped 7 bases and J dropped 1 base, with 18 bases sitting between them. Germline assignment: CDR1 MDHEN and CDR2 SYDVKM. This CDR3 is CASTPRSGDGTDTQYF. The CDR3 DNA follows: TGTGCCAGCACCCCCCGGTCGGGGGACGGCACAGATACGCAGTATTTT.

The chain carries TRBV9 and TRBJ1-6, with 9 bases that match TRBD1. V lost 4 bases and J lost 7; bases outside the gene matches: 6. Per the germline V gene, CDR1 is SGDLS and CDR2 is YYNGEE. The CDR3 spans 15 residues. CDR3 DNA: TGTGCCAGCAGCATTGCGGGACAGGGCAATTCACCCCTCCACTTT. Its translation is CASSIAGQGNSPLHF.

J is TRBJ2-7 and V is TRBV7-8; TRBD1 is a possible D gene (5 bases). Looked up from germline, CDR1 is SGHVS and CDR2 is FQNEAQ. V gave up 2 bases and J gave up 5 bases, with 10 bases separating them. The CDR3 contains 13 residues. The CDR3 DNA is TGTGCCAGCAGCTTAAGCAAGGGGAACGAGCAGTACTTC. Translated, it gives CASSLSKGNEQYF.

The rearrangement joins TRBV18 to TRBJ1-1; a possible D gene is TRBD1 (5 bases). V was shortened by 4 bases and J by 0 bases, with 6 bases between the two germline ends. This CDR3 is 13 amino acids long. Germline CDR1 reads KGHSH; CDR2 reads LQKENI. The CDR3 is CASSQTVNTEAFF. The CDR3 nucleotides read TGTGCCAGCTCACAGACAGTGAACACTGAAGCTTTCTTT.

The CDR3, as DNA: TGTGCCAGCAGTGTTCCAGGTTCCTACAATGAGCAGTTCTTC. This codes for CASSVPGSYNEQFF. The chain joins TRBV6-2 or TRBV6-3 to TRBJ2-1, with no clear D. The germline gives CDR1 MNHEY, CDR2 SVGEGT. The CDR3 covers 14 residues. The V end lost 5 bases, the J end lost 1 base, and 9 bases lay between the germline ends.

This clone appeared a few times. V is TRBV29-1 and J is TRBJ2-3; no clear D. The V end was cut by 7 bases, the J end by 1 base, with 12 bases between. Germline-derived CDR1 and CDR2 are SQVTM and ANQGSEA. The CDR3 runs 13 residues. The CDR3 bases are TGCAGCGGTCGACTTAGTGGCACAGATACGCAGTATTTT. Its protein product is CSGRLSGTDTQYF.

The V gene is TRBV7-6, the J gene TRBJ1-2; a possible D gene is TRBD1 (6 bases). V dropped 8 bases and J dropped 5 bases, with 15 bases sitting between them. Germline V lookup: CDR1 SGHVS, CDR2 FNYEAQ. The CDR3 loop spans 13 amino acids. The CDR3 sequence: CASGGGSFYGYTF. CDR3 nucleotides: TGTGCCAGCGGGGGGGGCTCGTTTTATGGCTACACCTTC.

This chain joins TRBV12-3 or TRBV12-4 and TRBJ2-3; the match to TRBD2 covers 7 bases. The CDR3 spans 13 residues. The J segment lost 2 bases and the V segment lost 5 bases, leaving 1 base of the junction unmatched. CDR3 sequence reads: CASSRDYTDTQYF. In DNA form, the CDR3 reads TGTGCCAGCAGTAGGGACTACACAGATACGCAGTATTTT.

This sequence joins TRBV15 and TRBJ2-1; 10 nucleotides line up with TRBD2. Germline V lookup: CDR1 LNHNV, CDR2 YYDKDF (reference sequence). This CDR3 is built from 19 residues. Trimming removed 1 base from V and 0 bases from J; junction bases left unmatched: 9. CDR3 protein: CATSRGWTSGPSSYNEQFF. The CDR3 nucleotides read TGTGCCACCAGCAGAGGGTGGACTAGCGGTCCCTCCTCCTACAATGAGCAGTTCTTC. Combining the CDR3 with reference TRBV15 and TRBJ2-1 gives the whole variable domain DAMVIQNPRYQVTQFGKPVTLSCSQTLNHNVMYWYQQKSSQAPKLLFHYYDKDFNNEADTPDNFQSRRPNTSFCFLDIRSPGLGDTAMYLCATSRGWTSGPSSYNEQFFGPGTRLTVL.

This clone appeared a single time. The chain links TRBV6-5 to TRBJ2-3; 9 positions match TRBD1. Trimming at V came to 6 bases and at J to 4 bases, leaving 8 bases not matched to a gene. Germline assignment: CDR1 MNHEY and CDR2 SVGAGI. The CDR3 is made up of 15 amino acids. CDR3 sequence: CASRQQGARADTQYF. The DNA for the CDR3 is TGTGCCAGCAGACAACAGGGGGCCAGAGCAGATACGCAGTATTTT.

The chain combines TRBV7-2 with TRBJ2-7; D unclear. The germline V gene has CDR1 SGHTA and CDR2 FQGNSA. There are 12 residues in the CDR3. Trimming removed 2 bases at V and 3 bases at J, with 5 bases between. The CDR3 DNA reads as TGTGCCAGCAGCTTATCGGGCTACGAGCAGTACTTC. Its protein is CASSLSGYEQYF.

V gene TRBV6-4 combines with J gene TRBJ2-2, with D unclear. CDR1 is MRHNA, CDR2 SNTAGT, per germline. Trimming took off 8 bases at V and 2 bases at J, with 6 bases between the two ends. The CDR3 length is 12 residues. CDR3 sequence reads: CASLLNTGELFF. DNA of the CDR3: TGTGCCAGCCTTCTTAACACCGGGGAGCTGTTTTTT.

This clone was counted a single time. CDR3 loop: CASTQARASGRREQYF. CDR3 nucleotides: TGTGCCAGCACCCAAGCCCGGGCTAGCGGGAGGAGGGAGCAGTACTTC. This sequence joins TRBV28 and TRBJ2-7; 11 bases align to TRBD2. This CDR3 comprises 16 residues. Unmatched junction bases numbered 15, after V lost 7 bases and J lost 7 bases. From germline, CDR1 is MDHEN and CDR2 SYDVKM.